The clone carrying this TCR beta chain was picked up a small number of times. Its target is unknown. PCR involved 60 Vbeta and 13 Jbeta primers. The repertoire was sequenced with immunoSEQ multiplex PCR; TCRdb's copy has only in-frame clones and lacks some. The sample yields 100,000 or so clones, approximately 80% seen once. CDR1 and CDR2 from the germline V gene are SGHNT and YYREEE (reference sequence). The CDR3 is 13 residues long. Trimming cost V 6 bases and J 7 bases, with 17 bases left between them. The entry originates in a study of cytomegalovirus exposure and HLA in healthy donors. Study as a whole: A prior analysis found 100 million to 140 million unique TCR beta sequences from 150 million to 200 million T cells. Regarding the study as a whole: In a later analysis, compared with equally common non-associated chains, HLA-associated beta chains were more expanded.

The sample taken for sequencing was PBMCs. The rearrangement links TRBV5-4 to TRBJ2-7; tentatively, D is TRBD2 (6 bases). This sequence originates from a man younger than 35 in good health and CMV-seronegative. DNA for the CDR3: TGTGCCAGCACTTCTTCAGGACTACTGGAGCAGTACTTC. Amino acids: CASTSSGLLEQYF. Supplemented by reference TRBV5-4 and TRBJ2-7, the full variable domain reads ETGVTQSPTHLIKTRGQQVTLRCSSQSGHNTVSWYQQALGQGPQFIFQYYREEENGRGNFPPRFSGLQFPNYSSELNVNALELDDSALYLCASTSSGLLEQYFGPGTRLTVT.